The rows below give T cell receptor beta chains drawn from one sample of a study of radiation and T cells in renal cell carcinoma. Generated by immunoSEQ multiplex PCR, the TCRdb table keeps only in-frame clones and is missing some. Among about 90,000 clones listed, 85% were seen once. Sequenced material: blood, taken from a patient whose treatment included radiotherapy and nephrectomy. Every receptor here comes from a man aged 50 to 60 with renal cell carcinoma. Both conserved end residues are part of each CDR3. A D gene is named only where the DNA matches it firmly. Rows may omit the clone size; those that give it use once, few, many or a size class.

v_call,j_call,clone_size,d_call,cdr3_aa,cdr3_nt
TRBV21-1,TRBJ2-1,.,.,CASSNYNEQFF,TGTGCCAGCAGCAACTACAATGAGCAGTTCTTC
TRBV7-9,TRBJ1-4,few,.,CASSLLPEKLFF,TGTGCCAGCAGCTTACTCCCCGAAAAACTGTTTTTT
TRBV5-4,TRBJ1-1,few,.,CASSLRGGDTEAFF,TGTGCCAGCAGCTTGCGAGGGGGGGACACTGAAGCTTTCTTT
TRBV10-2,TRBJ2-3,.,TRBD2,CASIRGGVVADTQYF,TGCGCCAGCATTCGGGGGGGGGTCGTTGCAGATACGCAGTATTTT
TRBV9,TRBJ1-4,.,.,CASSTQPSNEKLFF,TGTGCCAGCAGCACCCAGCCTTCCAATGAAAAACTGTTTTTT
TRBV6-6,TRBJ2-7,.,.,CASRAPATETGEQYF,TGTGCCAGCAGGGCGCCGGCCACAGAGACGGGGGAGCAGTACTTC
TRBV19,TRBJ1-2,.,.,CASSIDQGRLGYTF,TGTGCCAGTAGTATAGATCAGGGGCGCCTTGGCTACACCTTC
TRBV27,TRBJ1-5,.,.,CASSQTTSNQPQHF,TGTGCCAGCAGTCAGACAACTAGCAATCAGCCCCAGCATTTT
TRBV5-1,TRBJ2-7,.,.,CASSADGSYEQYF,TGCGCCAGCAGCGCCGACGGTTCCTACGAGCAGTACTTC
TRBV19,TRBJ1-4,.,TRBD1,CASSWRTGTDEKLFF,TGTGCCAGTAGTTGGAGGACAGGGACTGATGAAAAACTGTTTTTT